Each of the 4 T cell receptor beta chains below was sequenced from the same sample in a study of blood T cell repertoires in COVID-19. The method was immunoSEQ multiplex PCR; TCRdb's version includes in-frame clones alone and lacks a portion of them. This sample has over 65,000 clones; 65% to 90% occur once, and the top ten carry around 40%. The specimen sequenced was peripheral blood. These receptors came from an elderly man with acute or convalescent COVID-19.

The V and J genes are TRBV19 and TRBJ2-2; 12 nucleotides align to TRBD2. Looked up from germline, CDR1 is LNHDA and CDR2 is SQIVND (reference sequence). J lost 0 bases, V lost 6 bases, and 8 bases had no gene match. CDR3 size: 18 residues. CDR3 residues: CASRTTASGRANTGELFF. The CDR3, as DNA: TGTGCCAGTAGGACGACAGCTAGCGGGAGGGCGAACACCGGGGAGCTGTTTTTT.

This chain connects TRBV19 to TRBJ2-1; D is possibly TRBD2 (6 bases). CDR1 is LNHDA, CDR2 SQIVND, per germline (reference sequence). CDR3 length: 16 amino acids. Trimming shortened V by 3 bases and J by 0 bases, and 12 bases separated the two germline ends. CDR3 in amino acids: CASSITSWGSYNEQFF. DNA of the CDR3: TGTGCCAGTAGTATCACTAGCTGGGGCTCCTACAATGAGCAGTTCTTC.

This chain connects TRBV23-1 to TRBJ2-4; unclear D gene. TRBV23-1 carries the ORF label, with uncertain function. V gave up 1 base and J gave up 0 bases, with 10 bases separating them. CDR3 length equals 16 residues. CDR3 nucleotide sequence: TGCGCCAGCAGTCAATACCCAGTTTTAGCCAAAAACATTCAGTACTTC. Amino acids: CASSQYPVLAKNIQYF.

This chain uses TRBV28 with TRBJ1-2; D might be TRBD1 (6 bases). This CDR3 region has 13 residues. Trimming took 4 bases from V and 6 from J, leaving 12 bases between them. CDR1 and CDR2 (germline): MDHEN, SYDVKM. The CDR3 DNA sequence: TGTGCCAGCAGTTCCTCCTGGGGGCATGGCTACACCTTC. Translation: CASSSSWGHGYTF.